What follows are 31 T cell receptor beta chains derived from one specimen sequenced in a study of blood T cell repertoires in COVID-19. Sequencing was performed with immunoSEQ multiplex PCR; in TCRdb, only in-frame clones are kept and a portion is missing. The sample lists about 100,000 clones; approximately 91% were seen once. The sample comprised peripheral blood. These receptors came from a man aged 50 or older with active COVID-19.

The chain recombines TRBV27 with TRBJ2-2, with D perhaps TRBD2 (5 bases). The germline gives CDR1 MNHEY, CDR2 SMNVEV (reference sequence). The ends were cut back, 2 bases at V and 6 bases at J, with 10 bases in the middle. The CDR3 runs to 14 residues. The chain's CDR3 is CASSLSRLSGELFF. The DNA of the CDR3 is TGTGCCAGCAGTTTAAGCAGACTATCCGGGGAGCTGTTTTTT.

V and J are TRBV4-1 and TRBJ2-7, with TRBD2 identical over 9 bases. Germline trimming cut 4 bases from V and 7 bases from J; bases unmatched to any gene: 14. Germline CDR1 and CDR2: MGHRA and YSYEKL. CDR3 length: 16 amino acids. CDR3 nucleotide sequence: TGCGCCAGCAGCCTAAAAGTGGGGCTAGCGGGGAGAGAGCAGTACTTC. Translating it yields CASSLKVGLAGREQYF.

This chain connects TRBV2 to TRBJ1-3; possibly TRBD1 for D (5 bases). In germline, CDR1 is SNHLY, CDR2 FYNNEI. The CDR3 runs to 15 residues. Trimming removed 3 bases from V and 0 bases from J, with 9 bases in between. As DNA, the CDR3 is TGTGCCAGCAGTGATCAGGGCGTCTCTGGAAACACCATATATTTT. It encodes CASSDQGVSGNTIYF.

J is TRBJ1-1 and V is TRBV5-6, with 7 bases matching TRBD1. The junction had 0 bases not matched to a gene; V was cut back by 1 base and J by 0 bases. Germline V gives CDR1 SGHDT, CDR2 YYEEEE. This CDR3 comprises 14 residues. This chain's CDR3 is CASSLTGVNTEAFF. CDR3 nucleotide sequence: TGTGCCAGCAGCTTGACAGGGGTGAACACTGAAGCTTTCTTT.

The chain carries TRBV5-1 and TRBJ1-4; 8 bases are shared with TRBD1. CDR3 length: 16 amino acids. Losses at the gene ends were 0 bases for V and 8 bases for J; bases not matched to a gene: 9. Per the germline V gene, CDR1 is SGHRS and CDR2 is YFSETQ. This CDR3 reads CASSLGPGGAKEKLFF. For the CDR3, the DNA is TGCGCCAGCAGCTTGGGACCAGGGGGCGCAAAGGAAAAACTGTTTTTT.

Only one count was recorded for this clone. The rearrangement joins TRBV5-6 to TRBJ1-6; perhaps TRBD1 as D (5 bases). CDR1 SGHDT and CDR2 YYEEEE come from the germline V gene. Deletions cut 4 bases from V and 7 bases from J, with 12 bases between. The CDR3 runs 14 residues. The CDR3 sequence: CASSVNRINSPLHF. The CDR3 region has the DNA TGTGCCAGCAGCGTAAACAGGATCAATTCACCCCTCCACTTT.

The V and J genes are TRBV5-1 and TRBJ2-3; 8 nucleotides agree with TRBD2. CDR1 and CDR2 (germline): SGHRS, YFSETQ. The CDR3 sequence is 15 residues long. V lost 4 bases, J lost 7 bases, and 11 bases stayed unmatched. The CDR3 here is CASSTGGLSPNTQYF. As DNA, the CDR3 is TGCGCCAGCAGCACGGGGGGGCTGTCTCCAAATACGCAGTATTTT.

CDR3 nucleotides: TGTGCCAGCAGCCCGAACTTGGACAACGCCGGAACCCAGTACTTC. Protein product: CASSPNLDNAGTQYF. The rearrangement links TRBV4-2 to TRBJ2-5, with a possible D match to TRBD1 (5 bases). This CDR3 comprises 15 residues. Germline CDR1 reads LGHNA; CDR2 reads YNFKEQ. Trimming left V 4 bases short and J 8 bases short, with 20 bases between.

In nucleotides, the CDR3 is TGCAGCGTGGTCGGAGCGGGAGGAGGGGAGACCCAGTACTTC. Protein: CSVVGAGGGETQYF. The V gene is TRBV29-1, the J gene TRBJ2-5, with 9 bases that match TRBD2. Germline CDR1 is SQVTM and CDR2 is ANQGSEA. V was pared by 6 bases and J by 5 bases, with 10 bases of the junction left unmatched. The CDR3 runs 14 residues. Combining the CDR3 with reference TRBV29-1 and TRBJ2-5 gives the whole variable domain SAVISQKPSRDICQRGTSLTIQCQVDSQVTMMFWYRQQPGQSLTLIATANQGSEATYESGFVIDKFPISRPNLTFSTLTVSNMSPEDSSIYLCSVVGAGGGETQYFGPGTRLLVL.

The chain links TRBV5-6 to TRBJ2-3; the match to TRBD2 covers 7 bases. From germline, CDR1 is SGHDT and CDR2 YYEEEE. The CDR3 runs 16 residues. V shed 3 bases, J shed 0 bases, and the junction held 7 bases outside the gene matches. The CDR3 DNA sequence: TGTGCCAGCAGCTGGGGAGCGGGGATCAGCACAGATACGCAGTATTTT. It translates to CASSWGAGISTDTQYF.

This clone was recorded once. The rearrangement uses TRBV5-1 and TRBJ2-3; D may be TRBD1 (6 bases). V lost 4 bases and J lost 3, with 12 bases in between. In germline, CDR1 is SGHRS, CDR2 YFSETQ. The CDR3 is 14 residues long. The CDR3 reads CASSPWGQTDTQYF. In DNA, the CDR3 is TGCGCCAGCAGCCCATGGGGGCAGACAGATACGCAGTATTTT. Full variable domain (rest looked up from reference TRBV5-1 and TRBJ2-3): KAGVTQTPRYLIKTRGQQVTLSCSPISGHRSVSWYQQTPGQGLQFLFEYFSETQRNKGNFPGRFSGRQFSNSRSEMNVSTLELGDSALYLCASSPWGQTDTQYFGPGTRLTVL.

The V call is TRBV5-6, the J call TRBJ1-4; TRBD1 is a possible D gene (6 bases). The CDR3 spans 16 residues. With 0 bases removed from V and 3 bases from J, the gap between germline ends came to 12 bases. CDR1 SGHDT and CDR2 YYEEEE come from the germline V gene. The CDR3 loop reads CASSLDRVQANEKLFF. The CDR3 nucleotides read TGTGCCAGCAGCTTGGACAGGGTGCAGGCTAATGAAAAACTGTTTTTT.

The genes are TRBV6-1 and TRBJ2-7; tentatively, D is TRBD2 (5 bases). The CDR3 is 15 amino acids. The V end lost 2 bases, the J end lost 0 bases, and 11 bases lay between the germline ends. Germline assignment: CDR1 MNHNS and CDR2 SASEGT. This CDR3 is CASSEPGGRSYEQYF. CDR3 DNA sequence: TGTGCCAGCAGTGAACCCGGAGGCCGCTCCTACGAGCAGTACTTC.

The chain uses TRBV5-1 and TRBJ1-4, with 7 bases that match TRBD1. The CDR3 covers 15 residues. From germline, CDR1 is SGHRS and CDR2 YFSETQ. V shed 4 bases, J shed 7 bases, and the junction held 10 bases outside the gene matches. CDR3 bases: TGCGCCAGCAGCCCGACAGGGACGGAGGGTGAAAAACTGTTTTTT. It translates to CASSPTGTEGEKLFF.

The chain recombines TRBV24-1 with TRBJ1-2; the D gene is possibly TRBD1 (6 bases). CDR3 length equals 12 residues. Germline V gene sequence: CDR1 KGHDR, CDR2 SFDVKD. Trimming removed 3 bases at V and 6 bases at J, with 7 bases between. The DNA of the CDR3 is TGTGCCACCAGTGATAGACAGGATGGCTACACCTTC. Protein sequence: CATSDRQDGYTF.

This clone was recorded once. The gene calls are TRBV7-8 and TRBJ2-3; 10 bases are shared with TRBD1. CDR3 size: 16 residues. CDR1 is SGHVS and CDR2 is FQNEAQ in the germline V gene. Unmatched junction bases numbered 3, after V lost 1 base and J lost 2 bases. CDR3 DNA: TGTGCCAGCAGCTTAGAGACAGGGGGCTTCACAGATACGCAGTATTTT. Protein: CASSLETGGFTDTQYF.

J is TRBJ1-6 and V is TRBV5-6; 7 positions match TRBD1. The CDR3 loop spans 15 amino acids. From germline, CDR1 is SGHDT and CDR2 YYEEEE. Trimming took 1 base from V and 6 from J; bases not matched to a gene: 4. DNA for the CDR3: TGTGCCAGCAGCTTGCCGGGACAGATTAATTCACCCCTCCACTTT. As protein: CASSLPGQINSPLHF.

The V gene is TRBV18, the J gene TRBJ1-4; D is perhaps TRBD1 (5 bases). V lost 1 base and J 8 bases, leaving 8 bases between the germline ends. CDR3 length: 13 amino acids. The germline V gene has CDR1 KGHSH and CDR2 LQKENI. CDR3 in amino acids: CASSPRQHEKLFF. The CDR3 DNA reads TGTGCCAGCTCACCACGACAGCACGAAAAACTGTTTTTT.

CDR3 nucleotide sequence: TGTGCCAGCAGCTCCCCTCAGGGTTCACCCCTCCACTTT. Its translation is CASSSPQGSPLHF. The V and J genes are TRBV11-2 and TRBJ1-6; maybe TRBD1 (5 bases). The CDR3 extends over 13 amino acids. The germline V gene encodes CDR1 SGHAT and CDR2 FQNNGV. The V gene lost 4 bases and the J gene lost 9 bases, with 10 bases spanning the gap.

The chain has TRBV24-1 and TRBJ1-6; 8 nucleotides match TRBD1. This CDR3 comprises 14 residues. The V segment lost 9 bases and the J segment 11 bases; nucleotides outside the gene matches: 11. CDR1 and CDR2 from the germline V gene are KGHDR and SFDVKD. The CDR3 reads CATSATGAWAPLHF. DNA for the CDR3: TGTGCCACCTCGGCGACAGGGGCCTGGGCACCCCTCCACTTT.

This clone appeared a single time. J is TRBJ1-2 and V is TRBV19; D is ambiguous. CDR1 and CDR2 (germline): LNHDA, SQIVND (reference sequence). V was pared by 3 bases and J by 3 bases, with 11 bases between. This CDR3 has 14 residues. The CDR3 reads CASSIEGGYYGYTF. The CDR3 DNA follows: TGTGCCAGTAGTATCGAAGGCGGATACTATGGCTACACCTTC.

V usage is TRBV18 and J usage is TRBJ1-1; possible D gene TRBD1, 6 bases. V was clipped by 3 bases and J by 1 base, with 15 bases between them. The germline CDR1 and CDR2 sequences are KGHSH and LQKENI. The CDR3 loop spans 16 amino acids. The CDR3, as DNA: TGTGCCAGCTCACCCAGGTCAGGGGCAGGGAACACTGAAGCTTTCTTT. Protein sequence: CASSPRSGAGNTEAFF.

The chain couples TRBV27 to TRBJ2-3; TRBD2 might be the D (6 bases). The germline V and J ends were trimmed by 5 bases and 6 bases, with 18 bases remaining between them. Germline CDR1 and CDR2: MNHEY and SMNVEV (reference sequence). CDR3 length: 15 amino acids. The CDR3 spells CASSTTPTSLDTQYF. In nucleotides, the CDR3 is TGTGCCAGCAGTACCACCCCGACTAGTTTGGATACGCAGTATTTT.

V and J are TRBV6-5 and TRBJ2-2, with 7 bases fitting TRBD2. The germline gives CDR1 MNHEY, CDR2 SVGAGI. The CDR3 sequence is 15 residues long. Losses at the gene ends were 0 bases for V and 5 bases for J; bases not matched to a gene: 3. The CDR3 DNA reads TGTGCCAGCAGTTACTCGAACGGGGGGACCGGGGAGCTGTTTTTT. Residues: CASSYSNGGTGELFF.

The chain is built from TRBV3-1 (or the pseudogene TRBV3-2) and TRBJ2-2, with a tentative D call TRBD2 (6 bases). CDR1 LGHDT and CDR2 YNNKEL come from the germline V gene (reference sequence). The ends were cut back, 4 bases at V and 4 bases at J, with 13 bases in the middle. The CDR3 length is 15 residues. CDR3 DNA sequence: TGTGCCAGCAGCCGAAGCGGGCTCCTCACCGGGGAGCTGTTTTTT. As protein: CASSRSGLLTGELFF.

The genes are TRBV6-6 and TRBJ2-6, with D possibly matching TRBD2 (6 bases). CDR3 length: 19 residues. V was cut by 5 bases and J by 0 bases, with 20 bases left in between. Looked up from germline, CDR1 is MNHNY and CDR2 is SVGAGI (reference sequence). The CDR3 DNA is TGTGCCAGCAGTCCTACCGGGACTGGACGGATCTCTGGGGCCAACGTCCTGACTTTC. Translating it yields CASSPTGTGRISGANVLTF.

V gene TRBV6-1 combines with J gene TRBJ2-7, with D maybe TRBD2 (6 bases). In germline, CDR1 is MNHNS, CDR2 SASEGT. This CDR3 is built from 15 residues. Trimming stripped 0 bases from V and 5 bases from J, with 14 bases between. CDR3 nucleotide sequence: TGTGCCAGCAGTGAAGCCCGAAGGAGGGCCGACGAGCAGTACGTC. Translation: CASSEARRRADEQYV.

The gene calls are TRBV11-2 and TRBJ2-3; 9 positions match TRBD2. The CDR3 contains 16 residues. In germline, CDR1 is SGHAT, CDR2 FQNNGV. V shed 3 bases and J 3 bases; nucleotides not matched to a gene: 7. CDR3 DNA: TGTGCCAGCAGCTTGGTGGGCGGGAGGGGAACAGATACGCAGTATTTT. Translating gives CASSLVGGRGTDTQYF.

CDR3 residues: CASSLAGGINEQFF. In DNA form, the CDR3 reads TGTGCCAGCAGTTTAGCGGGGGGGATCAATGAGCAGTTCTTC. The rearrangement links TRBV27 to TRBJ2-1, with TRBD2 matching over 9 bases. This CDR3 is built from 14 residues. V shed 2 bases, J shed 6 bases, and the junction held 2 bases outside the gene matches. Germline CDR1 MNHEY, CDR2 SMNVEV (reference sequence).

V gene TRBV3-1 (or the pseudogene TRBV3-2) combines with J gene TRBJ2-4; 7 nucleotides agree with TRBD1. Germline V CDR1 and CDR2: LGHDT, YNNKEL (reference sequence). The CDR3 runs to 14 residues. Trimming cost V 4 bases and J 14 bases; bases outside gene matches: 14. Here the CDR3 DNA reads TGTGCCAGCAGCCGACAGACAGGGTCGGGCACGGAGTACTTC. Amino acids: CASSRQTGSGTEYF.

The rearrangement joins TRBV3-1 (or the pseudogene TRBV3-2) to TRBJ1-5; 11 bases line up with TRBD1. This CDR3 is built from 16 residues. The V and J ends lost 2 bases and 5 bases, in that order; junction bases with no gene match: 5. Germline CDR1 is LGHDT and CDR2 is YNNKEL (reference sequence). CDR3: CASSQSDRGLYQPQHF. CDR3 sequence (DNA): TGTGCCAGCAGCCAATCGGACAGGGGGCTGTATCAGCCCCAGCATTTT.